A single sample is the source of the 2 T cell receptor beta chains below, sequenced in a study of T-cell reconstitution after alpha-beta-depleted transplantation in children. Unique molecular identifiers were used to barcode this TCRbeta library. MiXCR, applied by TCRdb to the PCR reads, yields one record per CDR3 protein. This table has about 440,000 distinct CDR3 sequences, around 46% appearing once. Sequencing was performed on PBMCs, taken before TCRalphabeta/CD19-depleted stem cell transplant. Receptors originate from a girl aged 2-10 years with aplastic anemia, due to receive a stem cell transplant.

This clonotype was counted only a few times. The chain couples TRBV5-1 to TRBJ2-7; TRBD2 matches 9 bases. The V segment lost 1 base and the J segment 0 bases; nucleotides outside the gene matches: 14. The CDR3 is 19 residues long. Per the germline V gene, CDR1 is SGHRS and CDR2 is YFSETQ. The CDR3 region has the DNA TGCGCCAGCAGCTTGACGGCGGGAGGGCCCTCCGGAAGCTCCTACGAGCAGTACTTC. Protein: CASSLTAGGPSGSSYEQYF.

This sequence joins TRBV5-1 and TRBJ2-1; 11 bases line up with TRBD2. CDR1 is SGHRS and CDR2 is YFSETQ in the germline V gene. This CDR3 has 15 residues. V trimming: 1 base; J trimming: 10 bases; junction bases outside the gene matches: 7. The CDR3 nucleotides read TGCGCCAGCAGCTTGACACTAGCGGGAGTGGGGGAGCAGTTCTTC. It yields the protein CASSLTLAGVGEQFF.